The clone carrying this TCR beta chain was seen a single time. No antigen is known for it. The entry originates in a study of shared clonotypes between healthy human individuals. Study-level background: With ages of 18 to 49, the donors were two women and three men.

CD45RO-negative cells were positively selected for CCR7, leaving out terminally differentiated effector memory CD45RA+ cells. Healthy HIV-negative adults with no recent acute infections or vaccinations were recruited as donors. Measured with immunoSEQ multiplex PCR; TCRdb has only the in-frame clones, and not every one. The profile shows about 2.2 million clones, 90% to 95% of them singletons. Study-level findings and limits: Sorted-subset sequencing was shown by rarefaction to be incomplete despite large depth.

This TCR derives from a young man in good health. Some clones in this sample may be carry-over from other donors' samples. Sequenced: naive CD8+ T cells from PBMCs.

CDR3 residues: CASGLRETQYF. CDR3 nucleotides: TGTGCCAGCGGACTCCGAGAGACCCAGTACTTC. The J gene is TRBJ2-5, the V gene TRBV6-5; perhaps TRBD2 as D (5 bases). Germline V gene sequence: CDR1 MNHEY, CDR2 SVGAGI. The germline V and J ends were trimmed by 8 bases and 4 bases, with 8 bases remaining between them. The CDR3 consists of 11 residues.